The rows below give T cell receptor beta chains drawn from one sample of a study of technical replicates of blood from a handful of donors. Measured with immunoSEQ multiplex PCR; TCRdb has only the in-frame clones, and not every one. This sample has more than 70,000 clones; just over 90% occur once, and the top ten carry 0.24%. The sample consisted of T cells isolated from PBMCs. These receptors originate from a human donor in good health. Both conserved end residues are trimmed from each CDR3. Fields, in order: V gene, clone size, J gene, CDR3 protein. Clone size appears in some rows only: once, few, many, or a class for an expanded clone.

>TRBV30|.|TRBJ1-5
AWARMAGGGQPQH
>TRBV27|.|TRBJ2-6
ASSEGQGKVVAGANVLT
>TRBV28|.|TRBJ2-4
ASSRESGRAHIQY
>TRBV9|.|TRBJ1-1
ASSFTGNGEAF
>TRBV11-3|.|TRBJ2-2
ASSLSPGLAGVGTGELF
>TRBV10-3|.|TRBJ1-6
AISYRADNSPLH
>TRBV5-1|.|TRBJ2-3
ASSLTSTGTITDTQY
>TRBV6-5|.|TRBJ2-1
ATTSVNGNEQF
>TRBV4-1|.|TRBJ1-1
ASRQTGVVSEAF
>TRBV25-1|.|TRBJ1-4
ASRKGGDRGLPKEKLF
>TRBV19|.|TRBJ1-2
ASAGNSHYGYT
>TRBV18|once|TRBJ1-2
ASSPGTGGILSYGYT
>TRBV28|.|TRBJ1-1
ASVWGDTEAF
>TRBV30|few|TRBJ1-2
AWSAGGRSSGYT
>TRBV18|.|TRBJ2-1
ASSPGTQDNEQF
>TRBV5-1|once|TRBJ2-7
ASSLVYRGAYEQY
>TRBV2|.|TRBJ2-1
ASSGTSFGEQF
>TRBV19|.|TRBJ2-1
ASSIAASGAYNEQF
>TRBV7-9|.|TRBJ2-7
ASSLKDSGYEQY
>TRBV7-2|.|TRBJ2-7
ASSLVLAGGPKDEQY
>TRBV27|once|TRBJ2-1
ATTKSAGGYEQF
>TRBV4-1|.|TRBJ1-2
ASISIGTGQGYT
>TRBV5-1|.|TRBJ1-4
ASSFLTGPSNEKLF
>TRBV5-1|.|TRBJ1-2
ASSKTGTGIWGGYT
>TRBV7-6|.|TRBJ2-1
ASNLLKTASLSKLSYNEQF
>TRBV19|.|TRBJ2-1
ASSIQAGGHEQF
>TRBV4-1|.|TRBJ2-7
ASSLTGDSSYEQY
>TRBV19|few|TRBJ2-4
ASLGTDKNIQY
>TRBV6-4|.|TRBJ2-3
ASSDSGGATDTQY
>TRBV5-1|.|TRBJ2-1
ASSSTGTGDNEQF
>TRBV11-3|.|TRBJ2-1
ASSFSGSDNEQF
>TRBV18|.|TRBJ2-7
ASSPPGTVWYEQY
>TRBV30|.|TRBJ1-2
AWSNTGVGGYT
>TRBV28|.|TRBJ1-2
ASSVGTRKHYGYT
>TRBV28|.|TRBJ1-1
ASGPGQMNTEAF
>TRBV6-5|.|TRBJ1-1
ASSYGRVTEAF
>TRBV7-9|.|TRBJ1-5
ASSLIGTGGGGQPQH
>TRBV11-2|once|TRBJ2-1
ASSLVRAGEQF
>TRBV7-3|.|TRBJ2-7
ASSLLGTGTYEQY
>TRBV5-4|.|TRBJ2-7
ASSFNYEQY
>TRBV5-4|once|TRBJ1-3
ASSSTGAGNTIY
>TRBV13|.|TRBJ2-5
ASSFRRARETQY
>TRBV19|once|TRBJ1-2
ASSPGQGYGYT
>TRBV28|once|TRBJ2-3
ASSGEIGTDTQY
>TRBV5-4|.|TRBJ1-3
ASSLGQGFSGNTIY
>TRBV5-1|.|TRBJ2-6
ASRGTPSGANVLT
>TRBV28|.|TRBJ1-5
ASSDRSNQPQH
>TRBV15|.|TRBJ2-2
ATSLERGATGELF
>TRBV6-5|.|TRBJ2-7
ASSFEAASYEQY
>TRBV6-1|.|TRBJ2-7
ASTGVGQGTYEQY
>TRBV5-4|few|TRBJ2-3
ASSLGLAGADTQY
>TRBV4-1|.|TRBJ2-7
ASSQGSGIYEQY
>TRBV4-1|.|TRBJ2-7
ASSQDWEARRNYEQY